A selection of T cell receptor beta chains follows, all from one sample in a study of Tregs in tolerant kidney transplant recipients. The assay was immunoSEQ multiplex PCR, and TCRdb's table has in-frame clones only and misses some. The sample lists some 240,000 clones; approximately 84% were seen once. The specimen sequenced was CD4+ T cells from blood. The source is a human donor in good health. Each CDR3 is given with its conserved first and last residue. A D gene is named only where the DNA matches it firmly. Clone sizes are given selectively: once, few, many, or a class where the clone is expanded.

15 . . TRBJ2-3 TRBV6-5 CASRRGMMSTDTQYF TGTGCCAGCAGGAGGGGAATGATGAGCACAGATACGCAGTATTTT
13 . . TRBJ1-2 TRBV6-5 CASSLDVTYGYTF TGTGCCAGCAGCCTGGACGTGACCTATGGCTACACCTTC
18 . . TRBJ2-4 TRBV21-1 CASSARPRGVIAKNIQYF TGTGCCAGCAGCGCCCGGCCGAGGGGTGTAATAGCCAAAAACATTCAGTACTTC
18 . . TRBJ2-1 TRBV5-4 CASSTMWASTSSYNEQFF TGTGCCAGCAGCACAATGTGGGCCTCCACGAGCTCCTACAATGAGCAGTTCTTC
17 TRBD1 . TRBJ1-2 TRBV5-4 CASSSPTGGSLYYGYTF TGTGCCAGCAGTTCCCCGACAGGGGGCTCCCTTTACTATGGCTACACCTTC
17 . . TRBJ1-2 TRBV6-4 CASSYMGAHGKTYGYTF TGTGCCAGCAGTTACATGGGCGCACACGGAAAGACCTATGGCTACACCTTC
16 . . TRBJ2-2 TRBV4-1 CASSHPGRGRGGELFF TGCGCCAGCAGCCACCCCGGGAGGGGGCGTGGCGGGGAGCTGTTTTTT
17 . . TRBJ2-2 TRBV5-5 CASSLGSPGENTGELFF TGTGCCAGCAGCTTGGGGAGCCCGGGAGAGAACACCGGGGAGCTGTTTTTT
14 . . TRBJ1-2 TRBV5-4 CASSLGKGAYGYTF TGTGCCAGCAGCTTGGGAAAAGGGGCCTATGGCTACACCTTC
14 . . TRBJ1-5 TRBV2 CASSEVTGSQPQHF TGTGCCAGCAGTGAAGTAACAGGGAGCCAGCCCCAGCATTTT
13 TRBD1 . TRBJ2-4 TRBV5-1 CASSLALGQGGYF TGCGCCAGCAGCTTGGCCCTCGGACAGGGTGGTTACTTC
16 TRBD1 . TRBJ1-2 TRBV5-4 CASSFPSQGARYGYTF TGTGCCAGCAGCTTTCCATCACAGGGGGCTAGGTATGGCTACACCTTC
16 TRBD2 once TRBJ2-5 TRBV6-6 CASSYGLADYQETQYF TGTGCCAGCAGTTACGGACTAGCTGACTACCAAGAGACCCAGTACTTC
12 TRBD1 . TRBJ1-2 TRBV6-5 CASSSLDRVDTF TGTGCCAGCAGTTCCTTGGACAGGGTGGATACCTTC
15 . . TRBJ1-5 TRBV7-2 CASSLIPGADQPQHF TGTGCCAGCAGCTTAATTCCGGGGGCGGATCAGCCCCAGCATTTT